Listed below are T cell receptor beta chains from one sample, sequenced in a study of STAT5B mutations in CD4+ large granular lymphocyte leukemia. Sequencing used immunoSEQ multiplex PCR; TCRdb keeps in-frame clones, though not all of them. Of over 30,000 clones in the sample, approximately 82% are singletons; the top ten hold roughly 7%. Sequencing was done on a sample of CD4+ T cells from blood buffy coats. The receptors were sampled from a human donor in good health. CDR3s include the opening cysteine and the closing phenylalanine or tryptophan. A D gene is named only where the DNA matches it firmly. Not all rows give a size; the values are once, few, many and, for expanded clones, a class.

- | TRBJ2-7 | - | TRBV11-3 | CASSSLTYEQYF | TGTGCCAGCAGCTCCCTAACGTACGAGCAGTACTTC
- | TRBJ2-7 | - | TRBV11-2 | CASNPTIGGPSEQYF | TGTGCCAGCAACCCAACAATTGGGGGGCCCTCCGAGCAGTACTTC
- | TRBJ2-3 | - | TRBV11-3 | CASGPRTDTQYF | TGTGCCAGCGGACCGCGCACAGATACGCAGTATTTT
- | TRBJ2-1 | - | TRBV19 | CASSIGIEQFF | TGTGCCAGTAGTATTGGGATTGAGCAGTTCTTC
- | TRBJ1-1 | - | TRBV2 | CASSRDLNTEAFF | TGTGCCAGCAGCAGGGACTTGAACACTGAAGCTTTCTTT
- | TRBJ1-2 | - | TRBV5-6 | CASSAETVNYGYTF | TGTGCCAGCAGCGCCGAGACAGTGAACTATGGCTACACCTTC
- | TRBJ1-5 | few | TRBV19 | CASSILRGTKENQPQHF | TGTGCCAGTAGTATACTTCGGGGGACAAAGGAAAATCAGCCCCAGCATTTT
- | TRBJ2-2 | - | TRBV6-1 | CASMRRNGPGELFF | TGTGCCAGCATGCGTCGGAACGGGCCCGGGGAGCTGTTTTTT
- | TRBJ1-2 | few | TRBV15 | CATERDPGYGYTF | TGTGCCACCGAGCGCGATCCTGGGTATGGCTACACCTTC
- | TRBJ2-7 | few | TRBV5-1 | CASSLRPDTSYEQYF | TGCGCCAGCAGCTTGCGCCCCGACACATCCTACGAGCAGTACTTC
TRBD2 | TRBJ2-3 | - | TRBV27 | CATNIGGGGRDTQYF | TGTGCCACCAATATCGGGGGCGGGGGGCGGGATACGCAGTATTTT
TRBD1 | TRBJ2-7 | - | TRBV7-2 | CASSFEQGAGNEQYF | TGTGCCAGCAGCTTCGAACAGGGGGCGGGCAACGAGCAGTACTTC
- | TRBJ1-2 | few | TRBV29-1 | CSVERGDYGYTF | TGCAGCGTTGAGAGGGGGGACTATGGCTACACCTTC
TRBD1 | TRBJ2-1 | - | TRBV18 | CASSPRQGAVDEQFF | TGTGCCAGCTCACCCCGGCAGGGGGCGGTGGATGAGCAGTTCTTC
TRBD2 | TRBJ2-6 | - | TRBV10-2 | CASSGVREELTGANVLTF | TGCGCCAGCAGTGGGGTGCGGGAGGAACTCACGGGGGCCAACGTCCTGACTTTC
TRBD2 | TRBJ2-6 | - | TRBV11-2 | CASSLTSGRAGANVLTF | TGTGCCAGCAGCCTGACTAGCGGGAGAGCTGGGGCCAACGTCCTGACTTTC
- | TRBJ1-4 | - | TRBV29-1 | CSVEDPWKDEKLFF | TGCAGCGTTGAAGATCCTTGGAAGGATGAAAAACTGTTTTTT
- | TRBJ1-1 | few | TRBV19 | CASSPQNTEAFF | TGTGCCAGTAGTCCACAGAACACTGAAGCTTTCTTT
TRBD2 | TRBJ2-1 | few | TRBV5-1 | CASSLKVAGPNEQFF | TGCGCCAGCAGCTTGAAGGTAGCGGGACCCAATGAGCAGTTCTTC
TRBD1 | TRBJ2-7 | - | TRBV5-6 | CASTALSVRTGYEQYF | TGTGCCAGCACTGCTCTGAGTGTCAGGACAGGATACGAGCAGTACTTC
TRBD2 | TRBJ2-5 | - | TRBV4-1 | CASSQDGGSGGLKLQETQYF | TGCGCCAGCAGCCAAGACGGTGGTAGCGGGGGCCTAAAACTACAAGAGACCCAGTACTTC
- | TRBJ2-7 | few | TRBV27 | CASRSPGASYEQYF | TGTGCCAGCAGGAGCCCCGGGGCATCCTACGAGCAGTACTTC
- | TRBJ2-5 | few | TRBV5-1 | CASSLEETQYF | TGCGCCAGCAGCTTGGAAGAGACCCAGTACTTC
- | TRBJ1-3 | few | TRBV5-1 | CASSLGTPDTIYF | TGCGCCAGCAGCTTAGGGACACCGGACACCATATATTTT
TRBD1 | TRBJ2-7 | - | TRBV19 | CASSIPQGATYEQYF | TGTGCCAGTAGTATTCCCCAGGGGGCTACCTACGAGCAGTACTTC
- | TRBJ1-4 | - | TRBV6-1 | CASSINIGRGEKLFF | TGTGCCAGCAGTATAAATATTGGGAGAGGCGAAAAACTGTTTTTT
TRBD1 | TRBJ2-2 | - | TRBV6-4 | CASSDSGTGVNTGELFF | TGTGCCAGCAGTGATTCCGGGACAGGGGTTAATACCGGGGAGCTGTTTTTT
- | TRBJ2-3 | - | TRBV29-1 | CSASGFSTDTQYF | TGCAGCGCCTCAGGTTTTAGCACAGATACGCAGTATTTT
- | TRBJ2-3 | - | TRBV12-5 | CASGLWGTDTQYF | TGTGCTAGTGGTTTGTGGGGCACAGATACGCAGTATTTT
- | TRBJ2-5 | - | TRBV11-2 | CASSFYTQETQYF | TGTGCCAGCAGCTTTTACACCCAAGAGACCCAGTACTTC
TRBD1 | TRBJ1-4 | - | TRBV18 | CASSERGRANEKLFF | TGTGCCAGCTCGGAGAGGGGGCGGGCTAATGAAAAACTGTTTTTT
- | TRBJ2-5 | - | TRBV7-2 | CASSLRRNQYF | TGTGCCAGCAGCCTCCGGAGAAACCAGTACTTC
- | TRBJ1-2 | - | TRBV15 | CATSRERGKGYGYTF | TGTGCCACCAGCAGAGAAAGGGGGAAGGGCTATGGCTACACCTTC
TRBD1 | TRBJ1-3 | - | TRBV6-6 | CASSRGQGRDTIYF | TGTGCCAGCAGCAGGGGACAGGGCAGGGACACCATATATTTT
- | TRBJ1-2 | few | TRBV7-9 | CASSLQGPLDGYTF | TGTGCCAGCAGCTTACAGGGCCCCTTAGATGGCTACACCTTC
- | TRBJ1-2 | - | TRBV19 | CASSRQRGGYTF | TGTGCCAGTAGTAGGCAACGGGGTGGCTACACCTTC
TRBD1 | TRBJ1-3 | - | TRBV4-1 | CASSQGRGTGGGNTIYF | TGCGCCAGCAGCCAAGGACGCGGGACAGGGGGTGGAAACACCATATATTTT
TRBD2 | TRBJ2-1 | - | TRBV18 | CASSPAGVSYNEQFF | TGTGCCAGCTCACCGGCGGGGGTATCCTACAATGAGCAGTTCTTC
- | TRBJ1-1 | - | TRBV19 | CASSISRPRGQNTEAFF | TGTGCCAGTAGTATATCCCGCCCCCGGGGCCAAAACACTGAAGCTTTCTTT
TRBD2 | TRBJ2-4 | - | TRBV15 | CATSRDRLAVAKNIQYF | TGTGCCACCAGCAGAGATCGACTAGCGGTAGCCAAAAACATTCAGTACTTC
TRBD2 | TRBJ2-5 | - | TRBV9 | CASSGVAGTQETQYF | TGTGCCAGCAGCGGCGTAGCGGGGACACAAGAGACCCAGTACTTC
TRBD2 | TRBJ2-2 | - | TRBV5-1 | CASKWLAGGPGELFF | TGCGCCAGCAAGTGGCTAGCGGGAGGACCCGGGGAGCTGTTTTTT
- | TRBJ2-5 | - | TRBV7-2 | CASNPSGTGAETQYF | TGTGCCAGCAACCCGTCCGGGACTGGGGCCGAGACCCAGTACTTC
- | TRBJ1-1 | few | TRBV11-3 | CASRLNTEAFF | TGTGCCAGCAGGCTGAACACTGAAGCTTTCTTT
- | TRBJ2-3 | - | TRBV10-3 | CAISLAGSASTDTQYF | TGTGCCATCAGTCTGGCGGGGTCCGCTAGCACAGATACGCAGTATTTT
- | TRBJ1-1 | - | TRBV25-1 | CASCKGLTTEAFF | TGTGCCAGCTGCAAAGGGTTGACCACTGAAGCTTTCTTT
- | TRBJ2-7 | - | TRBV7-2 | CASSRTEIYEQYF | TGTGCCAGCAGCAGGACAGAGATCTACGAGCAGTACTTC
TRBD2 | TRBJ2-3 | - | TRBV9 | CASSVVGGGSKTDTQYF | TGTGCCAGCAGCGTAGTTGGGGGGGGATCGAAAACAGATACGCAGTATTTT
- | TRBJ2-7 | once | TRBV5-1 | CASSLEGSDEQYF | TGCGCCAGCAGCTTGGAGGGTAGCGACGAGCAGTACTTC
- | TRBJ2-5 | - | TRBV5-6 | CASSLFRPFQETQYF | TGTGCCAGCAGCTTGTTCAGACCTTTCCAAGAGACCCAGTACTTC
TRBD2 | TRBJ2-1 | - | TRBV14 | CASSHPPLAGEDNEQFF | TGTGCCAGCAGCCATCCCCCCCTAGCGGGAGAGGATAATGAGCAGTTCTTC
- | TRBJ1-6 | - | TRBV11-3 | CASSLEGGSYNSPLHF | TGTGCCAGCAGCTTAGAAGGAGGCTCCTATAATTCACCCCTCCACTTT
- | TRBJ1-2 | - | TRBV2 | CASSEEDSYGYTF | TGTGCCAGCAGTGAGGAGGACAGCTATGGCTACACCTTC
TRBD2 | TRBJ2-5 | - | TRBV2 | CASSVASGTRTQYF | TGTGCCAGCAGTGTGGCTAGCGGCACGAGGACCCAGTACTTC